The source of this T cell receptor beta chain is a study of T cell responses to AZD1222 COVID-19 vaccine. Study-level information: Second-dose groups at about 4 or about 12 weeks were pooled.

Trimming removed 0 bases at V and 3 bases at J, with 3 bases between. The length of the CDR3 is 12 residues. CDR1 and CDR2 from the germline V gene are SGHAT and FQNNGV. This table comes from immunoSEQ multiplex PCR, and its TCRdb copy is limited to in-frame clones, with some not included. This sample has 150,000 or so clones, with roughly 92% found just once. Sequencing was performed on peripheral blood, taken on day 0 of AZD1222 vaccination. The source of this sequence is an adult in good health. The chain couples TRBV11-2 to TRBJ2-7; D remains unclear. CDR3: CASSLDDYEQYF. CDR3 sequence (DNA): TGTGCCAGCAGCTTAGATGACTACGAGCAGTACTTC.